This entry lists 32 T cell receptor beta chains sequenced from one sample in a study of cytomegalovirus exposure and HLA in healthy donors. Both 60 Vbeta primers and 13 Jbeta primers went into the PCR. Profiled with immunoSEQ multiplex PCR; TCRdb holds only in-frame clones, not every one. This sample has approximately 30,000 clones, with around 40% found just once. Sequenced: PBMCs. The source is a woman aged 50 to 60 in good health and CMV-seronegative.

The chain links TRBV14 to TRBJ2-7; a possible D gene is TRBD1 (6 bases). V was shortened by 10 bases and J by 4 bases, with 14 bases between the two germline ends. Per the germline V gene, CDR1 is SGHDN and CDR2 is FVKESK. The CDR3 totals 12 residues. CDR3 residues: CANMDSPYEQYF. The CDR3 DNA reads as TGTGCCAACATGGACAGCCCATACGAGCAGTACTTC.

The CDR3 reads CASSVDHTSSDTQYF. For the CDR3, the DNA is TGTGCCAGCAGCGTAGACCACACTAGTTCAGATACGCAGTATTTT. This sequence joins TRBV9 and TRBJ2-3; a possible D gene is TRBD2 (5 bases). Germline loops: CDR1 SGDLS, CDR2 YYNGEE. This CDR3 spans 15 amino acids. The V end lost 0 bases, the J end lost 4 bases, and 12 bases lay between the germline ends.

This chain uses TRBV6-5 with TRBJ1-2; 7 bases map to TRBD1. The CDR3 length is 14 residues. CDR1 is MNHEY, CDR2 SVGAGI, per germline. V lost 3 bases, J lost 4 bases, and 5 bases stayed unmatched. The CDR3 DNA follows: TGTGCCAGCAGTTATGGGGCAGGGGGCTATGGCTACACCTTC. It translates to CASSYGAGGYGYTF.

This clone has only a few counts. The chain links TRBV19 to TRBJ2-1, with D possibly being TRBD2 (5 bases). The length of the CDR3 is 14 residues. Germline-derived CDR1 and CDR2 are LNHDA and SQIVND (reference sequence). Trimming took 3 bases from V and 7 from J, leaving 13 bases between them. As DNA, the CDR3 is TGTGCCAGTAGTATTTGGGAAACGGGGAATGAGCAGTTCTTC. Translated: CASSIWETGNEQFF.

This clone was counted between two and nine times. The chain is built from TRBV18 and TRBJ1-3; D is unresolved. V lost 5 bases and J lost 0, with 11 bases in between. This CDR3 is 15 amino acids long. Germline V gives CDR1 KGHSH, CDR2 LQKENI. CDR3 loop: CASSEAPGSGNTIYF. In DNA, the CDR3 is TGTGCCAGCTCAGAGGCACCGGGCTCTGGAAACACCATATATTTT.

This clone has only a few counts. J is TRBJ1-2 and V is TRBV19, with a weak D call TRBD1 (6 bases). Germline V gene sequence: CDR1 LNHDA, CDR2 SQIVND (reference sequence). This CDR3 has 17 residues. Trimming shortened V by 3 bases and J by 2 bases, and 19 bases separated the two germline ends. The CDR3 DNA follows: TGTGCCAGTAGTATGCCCCAAAGCAGGGGCCTGAACTATGGCTACACCTTC. This encodes CASSMPQSRGLNYGYTF. Together with reference TRBV19 and TRBJ1-2, the CDR3 gives the full variable domain: DGGITQSPKYLFRKEGQNVTLSCEQNLNHDAMYWYRQDPGQGLRLIYYSQIVNDFQKGDIAEGYSVSREKKESFPLTVTSAQKNPTAFYLCASSMPQSRGLNYGYTFGSGTRLTVV.

In this sample, this clone turned up a few times. One end of the junction varies from germline; a read error may be responsible. The chain employs TRBV7-9 and TRBJ1-1; tentatively, D is TRBD1 (6 bases). The CDR3 loop spans 14 amino acids. Germline V gene sequence: CDR1 SEHNR, CDR2 FQNEAQ (reference sequence). CDR3 amino acids: CASSFRGGGNRLFF. The CDR3, as DNA: TGTGCCAGCAGCTTTAGAGGGGGGGGTAACAGACTCTTTTTT. The full variable domain, completed using reference TRBV7-9 and TRBJ1-1, is DTGVSQNPRHKITKRGQNVTFRCDPISEHNRLYWYRQTLGQGPEFLTYFQNEAQLEKSRLLSDRFSAERPKGSFSTLEIQRTEQGDSAMYLCASSFRGGGNRLFFGQGTRLTVV.

This clone was observed once. The chain couples TRBV6-5 to TRBJ1-2; 7 positions agree with TRBD1. The CDR3 has 13 residues. Per germline, CDR1 MNHEY and CDR2 SVGAGI. V lost 5 bases, J lost 8 bases, and 8 bases stayed unmatched. CDR3 in DNA: TGTGCCAGCAGTATCCCGGGACAGAAGGGCTACACCTTC. Protein sequence: CASSIPGQKGYTF.

J is TRBJ2-5 and V is TRBV5-1; weak D call: TRBD1 (5 bases). The V gene lost 2 bases and the J gene lost 2 bases, with 10 bases spanning the gap. This CDR3 is built from 14 residues. Per germline, CDR1 SGHRS and CDR2 YFSETQ. CDR3 nucleotides: TGCGCCAGCAGCTTTGGCGACAGACAAGAGACCCAGTACTTC. Protein product: CASSFGDRQETQYF.

This chain's CDR3 is CASDEGTDTQYF. For the CDR3, the DNA is TGTGCCAGCGATGAGGGTACAGATACGCAGTATTTT. The V gene is TRBV5-5, the J gene TRBJ2-3; D may be TRBD2 (5 bases). CDR3 length: 12 residues. Trimming removed 7 bases from V and 3 bases from J, with 9 bases in between. In germline, CDR1 is SGHKS, CDR2 YYEKEE (reference sequence).

This chain joins TRBV4-2 and TRBJ2-6; 8 bases agree with TRBD2. V dropped 0 bases and J dropped 0; count of bases not matched to a gene: 7. Germline lookup yields CDR1 LGHNA and CDR2 YNFKEQ. The length of the CDR3 is 19 residues. CDR3 sequence: CASSQDWSGRGSGANVLTF. Written as DNA, the CDR3 is TGTGCCAGCAGCCAAGATTGGAGCGGGAGAGGCTCTGGGGCCAACGTCCTGACTTTC.

The chain combines TRBV27 with TRBJ2-1, with a weak D call TRBD1 (5 bases). The CDR3 has 15 residues. V was pared by 5 bases and J by 4 bases, with 15 bases between. Per the germline V gene, CDR1 is MNHEY and CDR2 is SMNVEV (reference sequence). The DNA of the CDR3 is TGTGCCAGCAGTCCAACGCCCGACAGTTACAATGAGCAGTTCTTC. Translating it yields CASSPTPDSYNEQFF.

The CDR3: CASSTGPTEAFF. CDR3 bases: TGTGCCAGCAGTACAGGGCCCACTGAAGCTTTCTTT. The chain carries TRBV6-5 and TRBJ1-1; D may be TRBD1 (6 bases). The length of the CDR3 is 12 residues. Germline values: CDR1 MNHEY, CDR2 SVGAGI. The V and J ends lost 5 bases and 4 bases respectively, with 8 bases between them.

In this sample, this clone turned up a few times. The V gene is TRBV30, the J gene TRBJ1-4, with a weak D call TRBD1 (5 bases). CDR1 and CDR2 (germline): GTSNPN, SVGIG (reference sequence). V lost 8 bases to trimming and J lost 4 bases, with 14 bases between them. The CDR3 is 13 residues long. CDR3 amino acids: CAVQQEFNEKLFF. In DNA, the CDR3 is TGTGCCGTCCAACAGGAGTTTAATGAAAAACTGTTTTTT.

This chain joins TRBV5-1 and TRBJ2-1; the match to TRBD1 covers 9 bases. Germline lookup yields CDR1 SGHRS and CDR2 YFSETQ. The V and J ends lost 4 bases and 5 bases, in that order; junction bases with no gene match: 4. This CDR3 is 14 amino acids long. Here the CDR3 DNA reads TGCGCCAGCAGCCCCGGGACAGGGAACAATGAGCAGTTCTTC. Its translation: CASSPGTGNNEQFF.

The CDR3 protein is CAWSVGSTSTYEQYF. The CDR3 DNA reads TGTGCCTGGAGTGTTGGTAGCACGTCAACCTACGAGCAGTACTTC. The V gene is TRBV30, the J gene TRBJ2-7; D call uncertain. The germline V and J ends were trimmed by 0 bases and 2 bases, with 14 bases remaining between them. The CDR3 has 15 amino acids. Germline loops: CDR1 GTSNPN, CDR2 SVGIG (reference sequence).

This clone was picked up a small number of times. The chain links TRBV7-9 to TRBJ1-2; perhaps TRBD1 as D (5 bases). Germline-derived CDR1 and CDR2 are SEHNR and FQNEAQ (reference sequence). The CDR3 is 13 residues long. With 0 bases removed from V and 6 bases from J, the gap between germline ends came to 8 bases. The CDR3 protein is CASSLAQGDGYTF. The CDR3 DNA reads as TGTGCCAGCAGCTTAGCGCAAGGGGATGGCTACACCTTC. The whole variable domain, filled in from reference TRBV7-9 and TRBJ1-2, reads DTGVSQNPRHKITKRGQNVTFRCDPISEHNRLYWYRQTLGQGPEFLTYFQNEAQLEKSRLLSDRFSAERPKGSFSTLEIQRTEQGDSAMYLCASSLAQGDGYTFGSGTRLTVV.

This clone has a handful of counts. The chain recombines TRBV23-1 with TRBJ1-4, with D possibly matching TRBD1 (6 bases). TRBV23-1 is filed as an ORF, its function uncertain. This CDR3 has 16 amino acids. Trimming left V 1 base short and J 2 bases short, with 11 bases between. As DNA, the CDR3 is TGCGCCAGCAGTCAATATGGGGGGGCGACTAATGAAAAACTGTTTTTT. This sequence encodes CASSQYGGATNEKLFF.

This clone was detected only a few times. This chain connects TRBV11-2 to TRBJ2-3, with D uncertain. This CDR3 comprises 13 residues. V shed 5 bases and J shed 2 bases, with 8 bases lying between them. Germline CDR1 and CDR2: SGHAT and FQNNGV. In DNA, the CDR3 is TGTGCCAGCAGCCCGTCTTCCACAGATACGCAGTATTTT. Protein sequence: CASSPSSTDTQYF.

The rearrangement links TRBV19 to TRBJ2-1; D gene unclear. This CDR3 has 15 amino acids. The V and J ends lost 5 bases and 2 bases respectively, with 13 bases between them. Germline assignment: CDR1 LNHDA and CDR2 SQIVND (reference sequence). Written as DNA, the CDR3 is TGTGCCAGTAGTCCCTGGTTAGCCCCCTACAATGAGCAGTTCTTC. Its translation: CASSPWLAPYNEQFF.

This clone was seen a few times. The CDR3 nucleotides are TGTGCCTGGAGTATACAGGTAAACACTGAAGCTTTCTTT. Translation gives CAWSIQVNTEAFF. The V gene is TRBV30, the J gene TRBJ1-1; TRBD1 might be the D (5 bases). The CDR3 has 13 residues. Between the trimmed V and J ends, which lost 2 bases and 2 bases, there was a span of 9 bases. Germline V CDR1 and CDR2: GTSNPN, SVGIG (reference sequence).

The chain couples TRBV4-1 to TRBJ2-3, with 8 nucleotides matching TRBD2. There are 17 residues in the CDR3. With 0 bases clipped from V and 0 bases from J, the junction kept 5 bases outside the gene matches. Germline V gives CDR1 MGHRA, CDR2 YSYEKL. The CDR3 DNA follows: TGCGCCAGCAGCCAAGAGGGGGCTAGCGGGAGCACAGATACGCAGTATTTT. Protein sequence: CASSQEGASGSTDTQYF.

This chain links TRBV21-1 with TRBJ1-5. TRBV21-1 is labeled a pseudogene. The CDR3 loop spans 15 amino acids. The CDR3 nucleotides are TGTGCCAGCAGCAAATGGGTAAGGGAGAATCAGCCCCAGCATTTT. It codes for CASSKWVRENQPQHF.

This clone was seen more than once but under ten times. The J gene is TRBJ1-4, the V gene TRBV29-1; D unclear. Trimming pared 3 bases from V and 3 bases from J, leaving 5 bases between. Germline CDR1 is SQVTM and CDR2 is ANQGSEA. This CDR3 comprises 12 residues. The CDR3 DNA sequence: TGCAGCGTTGACTCAGCTAATGAAAAACTGTTTTTT. Amino acids: CSVDSANEKLFF.

The chain employs TRBV6-5 and TRBJ1-5; possible D gene TRBD1, 6 bases. This CDR3 contains 15 residues. The germline V gene encodes CDR1 MNHEY and CDR2 SVGAGI. Trimming stripped 5 bases from V and 4 bases from J, with 15 bases between. For the CDR3, the DNA is TGTGCCAGCAGTCGGACTAGGGGGGATAATCAGCCCCAGCATTTT. This codes for CASSRTRGDNQPQHF.

This rearrangement joins TRBV2 to TRBJ1-2; D is possibly TRBD1 (6 bases). The V end was cut by 6 bases, the J end by 1 base, with 9 bases between. The length of the CDR3 is 13 residues. CDR1 and CDR2 from the germline V gene are SNHLY and FYNNEI. DNA for the CDR3: TGTGCCAGCAGAAGAGGGGGTAACTATGGCTACACCTTC. Its protein product is CASRRGGNYGYTF.

The rearrangement joins TRBV28 to TRBJ1-4, with no clear D. The CDR3 sequence is 15 residues long. Germline V lookup: CDR1 MDHEN, CDR2 SYDVKM. V lost 4 bases to trimming and J lost 6 bases, with 15 bases between them. The CDR3 sequence: CASSSPEGGDEKLFF. The CDR3 DNA reads TGTGCCAGCAGTTCCCCGGAAGGTGGAGATGAAAAACTGTTTTTT.

This clone was picked up a small number of times. The chain links TRBV9 to TRBJ2-3; D is undetermined. This CDR3 region has 16 residues. V shed 0 bases and J shed 3 bases, with 14 bases lying between them. Germline CDR1 SGDLS, CDR2 YYNGEE. CDR3 in amino acids: CASSVGGGLGTDTQYF. CDR3 coding DNA: TGTGCCAGCAGCGTAGGTGGCGGTTTGGGTACAGATACGCAGTATTTT.

In this sample, this clone turned up a few times. The CDR3 DNA sequence: TGTGCCAGCAGTTTGTGGGGAACCGGACTAGGAACGTTGGACGAGCAGTACTTC. Its protein product is CASSLWGTGLGTLDEQYF. The J gene is TRBJ2-7, the V gene TRBV27, with 7 positions matching TRBD2. J was trimmed by 5 bases and V by 3 bases; bases with no gene match: 19. The germline CDR1 and CDR2 sequences are MNHEY and SMNVEV (reference sequence). The CDR3 extends over 18 amino acids.

There are a few counts of this clone. The chain is built from TRBV10-3 and TRBJ2-7; no clear D gene. Germline CDR1 reads ENHRY; CDR2 reads SYGVKD. V lost 11 bases, J lost 1 base, and 9 bases lay in between. This CDR3 is built from 11 residues. This chain's CDR3 is CASAESYEQYF. CDR3 nucleotide sequence: TGTGCCTCTGCAGAATCCTACGAGCAGTACTTC.

The rearrangement joins TRBV30 to TRBJ2-7, with 9 bases lining up with TRBD2. This CDR3 comprises 15 residues. The ends lost 3 bases at V and 1 base at J; junction bases unmatched: 7. Per germline, CDR1 GTSNPN and CDR2 SVGIG (reference sequence). The CDR3 DNA reads TGTGCCTGGAGCGGATCTAGCGGGAAGTCCTACGAGCAGTACTTC. Its protein is CAWSGSSGKSYEQYF.

This clone was recorded a few times. J is TRBJ2-7 and V is TRBV2, with TRBD2 matching 8 bases. CDR1 and CDR2 (germline): SNHLY, FYNNEI. This CDR3 is built from 14 residues. V lost 4 bases to trimming and J lost 7 bases; unmatched junction nucleotides: 9. CDR3 protein: CASSAQTSASEQYF. The CDR3 nucleotides read TGTGCCAGCAGTGCCCAGACTAGCGCCTCTGAGCAGTACTTC.